This record concerns one T cell receptor (beta chain) sequence. Antigen specificity is unknown. Germline-derived CDR1 and CDR2 are MNHNY and SVGAGI (reference sequence). V lost 0 bases and J 6 bases, leaving 11 bases between the germline ends. The CDR3 runs 15 residues. Assay: immunoSEQ multiplex PCR; the TCRdb copy retains only in-frame clones and omits some. The data contain around 39,000 clones, approximately 89% of them seen just once; the ten biggest clones take up around 2.9%. This specimen belongs to a study of T cells in localized non-small cell lung cancer. Study outcomes and limitations: Longer overall survival accompanied higher blood T cell density.

The chain recombines TRBV6-6 with TRBJ2-2; D not certain. The TCR sequence derives from a woman between 35 and 70 years old with stage I lung adenocarcinoma. The specimen comprised peripheral blood, sampled before any cancer treatment. The CDR3 DNA is TGTGCCAGCAGTTACTCAACCTCGCAGGCCGGGGAGCTGTTTTTT. The encoded protein is CASSYSTSQAGELFF.